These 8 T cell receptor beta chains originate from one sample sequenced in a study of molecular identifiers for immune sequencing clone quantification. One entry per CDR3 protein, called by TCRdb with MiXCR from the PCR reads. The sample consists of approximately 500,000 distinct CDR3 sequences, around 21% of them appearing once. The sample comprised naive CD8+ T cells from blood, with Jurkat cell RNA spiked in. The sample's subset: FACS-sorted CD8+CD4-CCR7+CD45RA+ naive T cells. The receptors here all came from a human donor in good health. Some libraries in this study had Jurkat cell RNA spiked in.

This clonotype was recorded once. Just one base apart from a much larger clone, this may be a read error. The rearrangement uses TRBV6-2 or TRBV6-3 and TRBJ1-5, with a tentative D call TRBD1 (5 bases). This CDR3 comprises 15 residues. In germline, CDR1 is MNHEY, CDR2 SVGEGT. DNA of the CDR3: TGTGCCAGCAGTCAGCACTGGGACGGGAATCGGCCCCAGCATTTT. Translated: CASSQHWDGNRPQHF.

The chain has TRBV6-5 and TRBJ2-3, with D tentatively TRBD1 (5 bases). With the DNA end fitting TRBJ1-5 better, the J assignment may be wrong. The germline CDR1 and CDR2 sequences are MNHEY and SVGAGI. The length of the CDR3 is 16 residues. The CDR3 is CASSYSGRQGTDTQHF. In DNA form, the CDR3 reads TGTGCCAGCAGTTACTCGGGTCGGCAGGGAACGGATACGCAGCATTTT.

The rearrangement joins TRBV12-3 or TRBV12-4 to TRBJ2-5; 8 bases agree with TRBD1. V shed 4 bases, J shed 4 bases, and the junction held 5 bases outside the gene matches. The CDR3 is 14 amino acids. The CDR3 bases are TGTGCCAGCAGTTCGACAGGGGAGCGAGAGACCCAGTACTTC. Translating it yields CASSSTGERETQYF.

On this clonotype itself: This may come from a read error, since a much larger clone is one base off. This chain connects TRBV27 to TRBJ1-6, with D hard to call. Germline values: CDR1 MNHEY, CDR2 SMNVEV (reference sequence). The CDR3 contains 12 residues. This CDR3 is CARSTYNSPLHF. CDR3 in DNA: TGTGCCCGCAGTACCTATAATTCACCCCTCCACTTT.

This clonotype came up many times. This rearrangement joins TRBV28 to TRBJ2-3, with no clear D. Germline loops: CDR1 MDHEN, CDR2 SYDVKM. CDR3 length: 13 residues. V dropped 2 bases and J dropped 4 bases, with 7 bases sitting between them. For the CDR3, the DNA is TGTGCCAGCAGTTTAGGAGTCGCAGATACGCAGTATTTT. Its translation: CASSLGVADTQYF.

CDR3 sequence (DNA): TGTGCCAGCACTTCGGGGCCATACGAGCAGTACTTC. Amino acids: CASTSGPYEQYF. V and J are TRBV28 and TRBJ2-7; D tentatively fits TRBD1 or TRBD2 (5 bases each). Per germline, CDR1 MDHEN and CDR2 SYDVKM. This CDR3 comprises 12 residues. V shed 7 bases and J shed 4 bases, with 11 bases lying between them.

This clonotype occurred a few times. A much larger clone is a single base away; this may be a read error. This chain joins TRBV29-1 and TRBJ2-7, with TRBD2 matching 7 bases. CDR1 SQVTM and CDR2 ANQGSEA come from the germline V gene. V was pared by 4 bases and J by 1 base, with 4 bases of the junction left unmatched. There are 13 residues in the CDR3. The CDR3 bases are TGCAGCGTTGTGCGGGGGTTTTCCTACGAGCAGTACTTC. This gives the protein CSVVRGFSYEQYF.

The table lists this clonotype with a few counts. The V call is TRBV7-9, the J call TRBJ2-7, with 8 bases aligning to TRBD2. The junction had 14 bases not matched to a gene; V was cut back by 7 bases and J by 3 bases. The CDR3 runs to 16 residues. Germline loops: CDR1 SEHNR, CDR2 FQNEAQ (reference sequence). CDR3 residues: CASNNRGGQDSYEQYF. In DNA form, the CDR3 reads TGTGCCAGCAACAATCGGGGGGGGCAGGACAGCTACGAGCAGTACTTC.